These T cell receptor beta chains were read from a single sample in a study of blood T cell repertoires in COVID-19. Sequencing used immunoSEQ multiplex PCR; TCRdb keeps in-frame clones, though not all of them. The table shows fewer than 400,000 clones, with 88% occurring only once. Sequencing was performed on PBMCs or T cells enriched from blood (not recorded which). These TCRs come from a man between 25 and 39 years old who had recovered from COVID-19. Each CDR3 is given with its conserved first and last residue. The D gene is left open where the match is weak.

V gene	J gene	D gene	CDR3 protein	CDR3 DNA
TRBV4-1	TRBJ2-1	TRBD2	CASSHPSGGSSYNEQFF	TGCGCCAGCAGCCACCCGTCGGGGGGGAGCTCCTACAATGAGCAGTTCTTC
TRBV2	TRBJ1-4	TRBD1	CASTTTGVKLFF	TGTGCCAGCACCACGACAGGGGTAAAACTGTTTTTT
TRBV10-2	TRBJ1-1	TRBD1	CATTTGGRTEAFF	TGCGCCACCACGACAGGGGGCAGGACTGAAGCTTTCTTT
TRBV29-1	TRBJ2-7	TRBD1	CSVEEGTGLTYEQYF	TGCAGCGTTGAAGAGGGGACAGGGTTAACCTACGAGCAGTACTTC
TRBV20-1	TRBJ2-2	-	CSASQQTTNTGELFF	TGCAGTGCTAGTCAGCAGACAACTAACACCGGGGAGCTGTTTTTT
TRBV10-3	TRBJ1-6	-	CAISDGAAAYSPLHF	TGTGCCATCAGTGATGGAGCGGCAGCTTATTCACCCCTCCACTTT
TRBV28	TRBJ1-2	-	CASSFPSPRLVSF	TGTGCCAGCAGTTTTCCGAGCCCTCGTCTTGTATCCTTC
TRBV28	TRBJ2-1	-	CASSSRGRVQDNEQFF	TGTGCCAGCAGTTCCCGGGGTAGGGTTCAAGACAATGAGCAGTTCTTC
TRBV19	TRBJ2-7	TRBD1	CASSIARDRPSYEQYF	TGTGCCAGTAGTATAGCCCGGGACAGGCCGTCCTACGAGCAGTACTTC
TRBV10-2	TRBJ2-3	-	CASRDSGGITDTQYF	TGCGCCAGCAGGGATAGCGGAGGGATCACAGATACGCAGTATTTT
TRBV20-1	TRBJ2-7	TRBD2	CSASRLAGVSYEQYF	TGCAGTGCTAGTCGACTAGCGGGGGTGTCCTACGAGCAGTACTTC
TRBV4-2	TRBJ1-3	-	CASRSGREGNTIYF	TGTGCCAGCAGGTCGGGTAGGGAGGGAAACACCATATATTTT
TRBV20-1	TRBJ2-7	TRBD1	CSASGGYEQYF	TGCAGTGCTTCAGGGGGCTACGAGCAGTACTTC